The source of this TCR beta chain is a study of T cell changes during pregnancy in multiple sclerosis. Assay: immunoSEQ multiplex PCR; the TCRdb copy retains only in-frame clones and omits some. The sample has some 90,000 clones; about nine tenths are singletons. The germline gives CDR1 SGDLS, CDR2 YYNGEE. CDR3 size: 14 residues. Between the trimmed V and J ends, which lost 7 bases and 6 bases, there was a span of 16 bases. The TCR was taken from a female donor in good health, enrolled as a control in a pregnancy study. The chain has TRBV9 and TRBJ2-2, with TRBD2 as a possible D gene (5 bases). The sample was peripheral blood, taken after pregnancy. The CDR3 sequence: CASAPLGRAGELFF. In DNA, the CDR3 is TGTGCCAGCGCCCCCCTAGGGCGGGCCGGGGAGCTGTTTTTT. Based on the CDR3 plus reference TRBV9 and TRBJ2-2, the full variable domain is DSGVTQTPKHLITATGQRVTLRCSPRSGDLSVYWYQQSLDQGLQFLIQYYNGEERAKGNILERFSAQQFPDLHSELNLSSLELGDSALYFCASAPLGRAGELFFGEGSRLTVL.